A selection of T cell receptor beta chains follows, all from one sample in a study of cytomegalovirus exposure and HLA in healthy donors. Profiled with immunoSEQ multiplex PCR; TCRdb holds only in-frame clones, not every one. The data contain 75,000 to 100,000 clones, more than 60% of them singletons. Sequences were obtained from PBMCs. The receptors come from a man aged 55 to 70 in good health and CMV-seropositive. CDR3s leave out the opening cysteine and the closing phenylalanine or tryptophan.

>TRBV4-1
ASSQRGISSYNEQF
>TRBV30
LTGTRTLT
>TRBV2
ASSEAAGTYEQY
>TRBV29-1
SVQGADAETQY
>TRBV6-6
ASTYLRGEGGGYT
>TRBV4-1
ASSRGRLEKLF
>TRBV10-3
AARGSGGEYNEQF
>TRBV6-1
ASSWSTGGIGYT
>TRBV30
AWKANPGDNSPLH
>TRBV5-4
ASSVPGGRETQY
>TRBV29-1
SVQHPDRANTEAF
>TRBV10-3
AIRGQGTFPSTEAF
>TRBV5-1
ASSLGSRTSTDTQY
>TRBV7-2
ASSYPGLAVQY
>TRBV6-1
ASRYGQGLNEKLF
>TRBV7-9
SSADRISLGNTEAF
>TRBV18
ASSPSAGGLYNEQF
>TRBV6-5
ASSWASGGTDTQY
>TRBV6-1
ASSPVGTVTEAF
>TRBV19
ASSDLGTGKNEQY
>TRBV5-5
ASSWGDRGYGYT
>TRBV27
ASGPLAGGSNEQF
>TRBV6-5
ASKSGTGLNSPLH
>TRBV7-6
ASSLAGTGGDEQY
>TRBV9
ASTNGRTGRETQY
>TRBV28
ASSPGQGTYEQY
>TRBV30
AWSVPDTGKVGYT
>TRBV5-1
ASSGTGGTYEQY
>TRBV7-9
ASSFPTDYEQY
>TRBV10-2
ASRASGSTDTQY
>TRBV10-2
ASSEGAGNTEAF
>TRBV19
ASSIDPYRPPYEQY
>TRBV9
ASSVGRTNNEQF
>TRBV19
ASSIAGQGIHEQF
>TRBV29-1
SVEERGHLGYGYT
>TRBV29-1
SVEDPTGHGELF
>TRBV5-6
ASSSVTDTQY
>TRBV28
ASSLPPGNSYEQY
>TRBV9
ASSVSQGLENEQY
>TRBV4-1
ASSPGLAPNTGELF
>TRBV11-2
ASSSSGLAGRASYNEQF
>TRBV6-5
ASSYRDRRLGSPLH
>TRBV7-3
ASSLWGPLDTQY
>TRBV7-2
ASSLNLPGGQGNQPQH
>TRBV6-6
ASSGARADTQY
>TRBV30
AWSVRGTGRNQPQH
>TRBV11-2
ASSLDRGLAGGHYTGELF